This TCR beta chain was retrieved from a study of OX40 agonist ivuxolimab in advanced cancers. V was clipped by 2 bases and J by 4 bases; unmatched bases: 4. This CDR3 is 15 amino acids long. From germline, CDR1 is LGHNA and CDR2 YSLEER. Sequencing was performed with immunoSEQ multiplex PCR; in TCRdb, only in-frame clones are kept and a portion is missing. This sample has under 65,000 clones, with approximately 90% found just once. The sample in question was CD4+ or CD8+ T cells sorted from blood, obtained in a trial of the OX40 agonist ivuxolimab. J is TRBJ2-7 and V is TRBV4-3, with 11 nucleotides matching TRBD1. The source of this sequence is an adult with an advanced solid tumor such as melanoma, head and neck, liver or kidney cancer. As DNA, the CDR3 is TGCGCCAGCAGCCAAACGGGACAGGGGGTTTACGAGCAGTACTTC. Translating it yields CASSQTGQGVYEQYF.